What follows describes a single T cell receptor beta chain. Its target is unknown. This sample is part of a study of beta chain features in type 1 diabetes. Study information: Patient and healthy donor groups were alike in age, gender and cell yields. There were approximately 100,000,000 sorted cells examined across all samples. Broader study findings: Moderate yet significant TCRB CDR3 shortening was seen in Type 1 diabetes patients in all four CD4+ subsets.

Sequenced material consisted of expressed TCRB transcripts (all of the isolated RNA was reverse transcribed). Sequencing of naive, central memory and regulatory T cell samples gave an average of roughly 3.5 million reads. The assay was immunoSEQ multiplex PCR, and TCRdb's table has in-frame clones only and misses some. There are under 55,000 clones in the sample; around 40% occur only once, and roughly 1.4% lies in the top ten. The germline V and J ends were trimmed by 5 bases and 0 bases, with 13 bases remaining between them. CDR1 MNHEY and CDR2 SMNVEV come from the germline V gene (reference sequence). This CDR3 comprises 15 residues.

Sequenced sample: Tregs from blood. The chain combines TRBV27 with TRBJ1-1, with D perhaps matching TRBD1 (5 bases). The sequence was collected from a man aged 25-45 years with type 1 diabetes. CDR3 loop: CASSLTGFMNTEAFF. In DNA, the CDR3 is TGTGCCAGCAGTCTAACAGGATTCATGAACACTGAAGCTTTCTTT.